One and the same sample provided the 27 T cell receptor beta chains below, sequenced in a study of cytomegalovirus exposure and HLA in healthy donors. PCR employed 60 Vbeta and 13 Jbeta primers. Profiling relied on immunoSEQ multiplex PCR, and the TCRdb table lists in-frame clones only, not all of them. The listing records tens of thousands of clones. Input material: PBMCs. The receptors derive from a young man in good health and CMV-seropositive.

The chain joins TRBV2 to TRBJ2-7, with a tentative D call TRBD1 (6 bases). The CDR3 contains 13 residues. V was trimmed by 8 bases and J by 0 bases, leaving 11 bases between them. The germline V gene has CDR1 SNHLY and CDR2 FYNNEI. As DNA, the CDR3 is TGTGCCAGCGGGGGCGATGGCTCCTACGAGCAGTACTTC. Translation: CASGGDGSYEQYF.

This chain joins TRBV7-9 and TRBJ2-3, with 7 bases that match TRBD2. J was trimmed by 0 bases and V by 2 bases; bases with no gene match: 2. The CDR3 has 15 amino acids. CDR1 is SEHNR and CDR2 is FQNEAQ in the germline V gene (reference sequence). In nucleotides, the CDR3 is TGTGCCAGCAGCTTACGGGGGGTTAGCACAGATACGCAGTATTTT. It is translated as CASSLRGVSTDTQYF. The entire variable domain, with the rest obtained from reference TRBV7-9 and TRBJ2-3, is as follows: DTGVSQNPRHKITKRGQNVTFRCDPISEHNRLYWYRQTLGQGPEFLTYFQNEAQLEKSRLLSDRFSAERPKGSFSTLEIQRTEQGDSAMYLCASSLRGVSTDTQYFGPGTRLTVL.

The V gene is TRBV10-3, the J gene TRBJ1-1, with a possible D match to TRBD1 (5 bases). V lost 6 bases, J lost 3 bases, and 14 bases lay in between. The V gene's germline CDR1 is ENHRY and CDR2 SYGVKD. The CDR3 length is 14 residues. The CDR3 DNA reads as TGTGCCATCAGGACAGACAAAAAGGACACTGAAGCTTTCTTT. Residues: CAIRTDKKDTEAFF.

The chain carries TRBV30 and TRBJ1-2; D is ambiguous. Per germline, CDR1 GTSNPN and CDR2 SVGIG (reference sequence). The CDR3 is made up of 14 amino acids. V shed 1 base and J shed 4 bases, with 13 bases lying between them. Written as DNA, the CDR3 is TGTGCCTGGAGTGGGCACCTTCGTGCCTATGGCTACACCTTC. Protein product: CAWSGHLRAYGYTF.

V gene TRBV10-3 combines with J gene TRBJ1-4; 7 bases map to TRBD1. From germline, CDR1 is ENHRY and CDR2 SYGVKD. V shed 6 bases, J shed 7 bases, and the junction held 5 bases outside the gene matches. CDR3 length: 13 residues. CDR3 DNA: TGTGCCATCAGGCAGGGGGATGGTGAAAAACTGTTTTTT. Amino acid sequence: CAIRQGDGEKLFF.

The chain is built from TRBV25-1 and TRBJ2-2; TRBD1 matches 8 bases. Trimming at V came to 1 base and at J to 6 bases, leaving 4 bases not matched to a gene. The CDR3 totals 15 residues. Germline V CDR1 and CDR2: MGHDK, SYGVNS. The DNA for the CDR3 is TGTGCCAGCAGTGAATCCAGGACAGGGTCCGGGGAGCTGTTTTTT. Its translation: CASSESRTGSGELFF.

This sequence joins TRBV19 and TRBJ2-1; no clear D. The CDR3 consists of 13 residues. Germline V gives CDR1 LNHDA, CDR2 SQIVND (reference sequence). Trimming removed 6 bases at V and 0 bases at J, with 6 bases between. The chain's CDR3 is CASRGTSYNEQFF. Written as DNA, the CDR3 is TGTGCCAGTAGGGGCACCTCCTACAATGAGCAGTTCTTC.

The rearrangement links TRBV5-1 to TRBJ1-3; D remains unclear. Germline CDR1 SGHRS, CDR2 YFSETQ. V was trimmed by 0 bases and J by 2 bases, leaving 9 bases between them. The CDR3 is 15 residues long. This chain's CDR3 is CASSLGASTGNTIYF. DNA of the CDR3: TGCGCCAGCAGCTTGGGGGCAAGTACTGGAAACACCATATATTTT.

This rearrangement joins TRBV7-2 to TRBJ2-5, with 7 positions matching TRBD1. The CDR3 consists of 16 residues. The V gene's germline CDR1 is SGHTA and CDR2 FQGNSA. V lost 1 base, J lost 4 bases, and 9 bases stayed unmatched. The CDR3 protein is CASSLEGQSIGETQYF. CDR3 sequence (DNA): TGTGCCAGCAGCTTAGAGGGACAGTCAATCGGAGAGACCCAGTACTTC. Full variable domain (outside the CDR3, taken from reference TRBV7-2 and TRBJ2-5): GAGVSQSPSNKVTEKGKDVELRCDPISGHTALYWYRQSLGQGLEFLIYFQGNSAPDKSGLPSDRFSAERTGGSVSTLTIQRTQQEDSAVYLCASSLEGQSIGETQYFGPGTRLLVL.

This chain uses TRBV6-5 with TRBJ2-7; D unresolved. V lost 0 bases and J lost 2, with 14 bases in between. The CDR3 spans 16 residues. Looked up from germline, CDR1 is MNHEY and CDR2 is SVGAGI. The CDR3 coding sequence is TGTGCCAGCAGTTACTCGACTGTGACGCAAGCCTACGAGCAGTACTTC. Protein sequence: CASSYSTVTQAYEQYF.

V and J are TRBV30 and TRBJ2-7; D might be TRBD2 (6 bases). Germline V gene data show CDR1 as GTSNPN and CDR2 as SVGIG (reference sequence). The germline V and J ends were trimmed by 0 bases and 3 bases, with 12 bases remaining between them. The CDR3 is 14 amino acids. The CDR3 sequence: CAWSVGGVSYEQYF. The CDR3 DNA reads TGTGCCTGGAGTGTAGGAGGGGTTAGCTACGAGCAGTACTTC.

The genes are TRBV19 and TRBJ2-3; 8 nucleotides agree with TRBD2. The CDR3 loop spans 15 amino acids. V lost 1 base and J lost 9; bases outside the gene matches: 9. Germline V gene sequence: CDR1 LNHDA, CDR2 SQIVND (reference sequence). CDR3 DNA: TGTGCCAGTAGTATAGGAGGGGGTAGCGGGGAGACGCAGTATTTT. Encoded protein: CASSIGGGSGETQYF.

The gene calls are TRBV5-1 and TRBJ2-5; D unclear. Trimming shortened V by 1 base and J by 2 bases, and 6 bases separated the two germline ends. CDR1 is SGHRS, CDR2 YFSETQ, per germline. The CDR3 spans 13 residues. In DNA, the CDR3 is TGCGCCAGCAGCTTGATTCAGCAAGAGACCCAGTACTTC. As protein: CASSLIQQETQYF. The whole variable domain, filled in from reference TRBV5-1 and TRBJ2-5, reads KAGVTQTPRYLIKTRGQQVTLSCSPISGHRSVSWYQQTPGQGLQFLFEYFSETQRNKGNFPGRFSGRQFSNSRSEMNVSTLELGDSALYLCASSLIQQETQYFGPGTRLLVL.

The rearrangement joins TRBV30 to TRBJ1-3; perhaps TRBD1 as D (5 bases). This CDR3 is 13 amino acids long. V lost 2 bases to trimming and J lost 2 bases, with 7 bases between them. Germline CDR1 and CDR2: GTSNPN and SVGIG (reference sequence). The CDR3 DNA sequence: TGTGCCTGGAGTATACAGGCTGGAAACACCATATATTTT. This gives the protein CAWSIQAGNTIYF.

The V gene is TRBV6-5, the J gene TRBJ2-3; TRBD2 is a possible D gene (6 bases). V lost 2 bases, J lost 9 bases, and 6 bases lay in between. The CDR3 totals 11 residues. From germline, CDR1 is MNHEY and CDR2 SVGAGI. The CDR3 here is CASSYRETQYF. The DNA of the CDR3 is TGTGCCAGCAGTTACCGGGAGACGCAGTATTTT.

This rearrangement joins TRBV15 to TRBJ2-6; no clear D. The CDR3 covers 15 residues. V lost 2 bases and J lost 0, with 5 bases in between. CDR1 and CDR2 from the germline V gene are LNHNV and YYDKDF (reference sequence). Written as DNA, the CDR3 is TGTGCCACCAGCAGACAGTTCTCTGGGGCCAACGTCCTGACTTTC. Amino acids: CATSRQFSGANVLTF.

The CDR3 spells CARGGDRGCDYGYTF. The CDR3 DNA follows: TGTGCCAGGGGGGGGGACCGGGGCTGTGACTATGGCTACACCTTC. The V gene is TRBV19, the J gene TRBJ1-2; tentatively, D is TRBD1 (5 bases). There are 15 residues in the CDR3. V lost 9 bases and J lost 3, with 20 bases in between. Germline-derived CDR1 and CDR2 are LNHDA and SQIVND (reference sequence). Full variable domain (missing parts from reference TRBV19 and TRBJ1-2): DGGITQSPKYLFRKEGQNVTLSCEQNLNHDAMYWYRQDPGQGLRLIYYSQIVNDFQKGDIAEGYSVSREKKESFPLTVTSAQKNPTAFYLCARGGDRGCDYGYTFGSGTRLTVV.

The V call is TRBV5-4, the J call TRBJ1-1; D gene uncertain. V was trimmed by 2 bases and J by 5 bases, leaving 7 bases between them. The germline gives CDR1 SGHNT, CDR2 YYREEE (reference sequence). The CDR3 extends over 12 amino acids. The CDR3 is CASSLLGTEAFF. Written as DNA, the CDR3 is TGTGCCAGCAGCTTACTCGGTACTGAAGCTTTCTTT. Filled out from reference TRBV5-4 and TRBJ1-1, the complete variable domain reads ETGVTQSPTHLIKTRGQQVTLRCSSQSGHNTVSWYQQALGQGPQFIFQYYREEENGRGNFPPRFSGLQFPNYSSELNVNALELDDSALYLCASSLLGTEAFFGQGTRLTVV.

J is TRBJ2-3 and V is TRBV5-1; possible D gene TRBD2, 5 bases. The CDR3 runs 13 residues. In germline, CDR1 is SGHRS, CDR2 YFSETQ. V was clipped by 4 bases and J by 5 bases, with 11 bases between them. CDR3 nucleotides: TGCGCCAGCAGCCATGGGGAGAGAGATACGCAGTATTTT. This codes for CASSHGERDTQYF.

The chain couples TRBV4-1 to TRBJ1-5, with no clear D. Germline V gene sequence: CDR1 MGHRA, CDR2 YSYEKL. V lost 2 bases to trimming and J lost 0 bases, with 8 bases between them. There are 15 residues in the CDR3. CDR3 nucleotide sequence: TGCGCCAGCAGCCAATACGGTAATAGCAATCAGCCCCAGCATTTT. Its protein is CASSQYGNSNQPQHF.

The rearrangement links TRBV6-1 to TRBJ1-1; TRBD1 aligns across 11 bases. The CDR3 runs 15 residues. The trim removed 4 bases at V and 0 bases at J, leaving 1 base unmatched. Germline V CDR1 and CDR2: MNHNS, SASEGT. This CDR3 is CASSGGQGVNTEAFF. In DNA form, the CDR3 reads TGTGCCAGCAGTGGGGGACAGGGGGTGAACACTGAAGCTTTCTTT.

The V call is TRBV7-8, the J call TRBJ1-5, with TRBD1 matching over 8 bases. Unmatched junction bases numbered 12, after V lost 5 bases and J lost 0 bases. Germline lookup yields CDR1 SGHVS and CDR2 FQNEAQ. The CDR3 length is 18 residues. For the CDR3, the DNA is TGTGCCAGCAGCGAGAAGCGGGTGACAGGGGATAGCAATCAGCCCCAGCATTTT. Translation gives CASSEKRVTGDSNQPQHF.

The rearrangement uses TRBV13 and TRBJ2-7, with 9 positions matching TRBD1. In germline, CDR1 is PRHDT, CDR2 FYEKMQ (reference sequence). J lost 3 bases, V lost 5 bases, and 5 bases had no gene match. CDR3 length: 14 amino acids. This CDR3 is CASSLGQGYYEQYF. CDR3 coding DNA: TGTGCCAGCAGCCTGGGACAGGGCTACTACGAGCAGTACTTC.

The rearrangement joins TRBV18 to TRBJ2-1; D is unclear. V was clipped by 2 bases and J by 8 bases, with 10 bases between them. In germline, CDR1 is KGHSH, CDR2 LQKENI. CDR3 length: 13 amino acids. The DNA of the CDR3 is TGTGCCAGCTCACCAAAAAGTGGAGATGAGCAGTTCTTC. This encodes CASSPKSGDEQFF.

This sequence joins TRBV7-9 and TRBJ1-1; D is ambiguous. In germline, CDR1 is SEHNR, CDR2 FQNEAQ (reference sequence). The V end was cut by 10 bases, the J end by 5 bases, with 11 bases between. The CDR3 runs to 11 residues. CDR3 sequence (DNA): TGTGCCATTGCGTCGGGGACTGAAGCTTTCTTT. Amino acid sequence: CAIASGTEAFF.

The V call is TRBV2, the J call TRBJ1-5; 7 bases line up with TRBD1. The CDR3 extends over 17 amino acids. V dropped 6 bases and J dropped 2; count of bases not matched to a gene: 13. CDR1 is SNHLY and CDR2 is FYNNEI in the germline V gene. The CDR3 loop reads CASRSKGAGLGNQPQHF. CDR3 DNA: TGTGCCAGCAGATCGAAGGGGGCCGGATTAGGCAATCAGCCCCAGCATTTT.

J is TRBJ2-1 and V is TRBV13, with 9 bases that match TRBD2. This CDR3 spans 16 amino acids. Germline V CDR1 and CDR2: PRHDT, FYEKMQ (reference sequence). V gave up 3 bases and J gave up 3 bases; unmatched junction bases: 6. The CDR3 DNA follows: TGTGCCAGCAGCTTTGAGCGGGAGGCCTTCTACAATGAGCAGTTCTTC. Its protein is CASSFEREAFYNEQFF. The variable domain in full, completed from reference TRBV13 and TRBJ2-1, reads AAGVIQSPRHLIKEKRETATLKCYPIPRHDTVYWYQQGPGQDPQFLISFYEKMQSDKGSIPDRFSAQQFSDYHSELNMSSLELGDSALYFCASSFEREAFYNEQFFGPGTRLTVL.